These 12 T cell receptor beta chains were all obtained from the same sample, sequenced in a study of blood T cell repertoires in COVID-19. The protocol was immunoSEQ multiplex PCR, while the TCRdb copy is restricted to in-frame clones and leaves out a portion. Here the sample spans about 310,000 clones, roughly 87% being singletons. The sample was peripheral blood. The receptors shown here come from a man aged 50 to 60 with active or convalescent COVID-19.

This chain's CDR3 is CASREQDTEAFF. CDR3 nucleotides: TGTGCCAGCAGGGAACAGGACACTGAAGCTTTCTTT. This chain connects TRBV28 to TRBJ1-1; D might be TRBD1 (5 bases). The CDR3 spans 12 residues. Looked up from germline, CDR1 is MDHEN and CDR2 is SYDVKM. V was pared by 6 bases and J by 3 bases, with 8 bases between.

The chain is built from TRBV6-6 and TRBJ2-6; D is unresolved. The CDR3 is 14 amino acids. Germline CDR1 is MNHNY and CDR2 is SVGAGI (reference sequence). Trimming took off 3 bases at V and 0 bases at J, with 3 bases between the two ends. The CDR3 sequence is CASSYSSGANVLTF. The CDR3 DNA reads as TGTGCCAGCAGTTATAGCTCTGGGGCCAACGTCCTGACTTTC.

The chain joins TRBV7-9 to TRBJ1-3; 7 nucleotides agree with TRBD1. The CDR3 is 15 residues long. With 0 bases clipped from V and 2 bases from J, the junction kept 1 base outside the gene matches. Germline-derived CDR1 and CDR2 are SEHNR and FQNEAQ (reference sequence). The CDR3 region is CASSLAQGAGNTIYF. The CDR3 nucleotides read TGTGCCAGCAGCTTAGCCCAGGGGGCTGGAAACACCATATATTTT.

This chain connects TRBV6-5 to TRBJ2-1; no firm D call. This CDR3 comprises 13 residues. V lost 8 bases to trimming and J lost 4 bases, with 12 bases between them. Germline V lookup: CDR1 MNHEY, CDR2 SVGAGI. The CDR3 loop reads CASGQDRYNEQFF. CDR3 bases: TGTGCCAGCGGGCAAGACCGATACAATGAGCAGTTCTTC.

This clone was observed once. Here the CDR3 reads CASSWDLSSYNEQFF. In nucleotides, the CDR3 is TGCGCCAGCAGCTGGGACTTGAGCTCCTACAATGAGCAGTTCTTC. The chain employs TRBV5-1 and TRBJ2-1; the D gene is possibly TRBD2 (6 bases). The germline gives CDR1 SGHRS, CDR2 YFSETQ. This CDR3 is 15 amino acids long. The V end was cut by 3 bases, the J end by 0 bases, with 10 bases between.

Comment on this clone: This same CDR3 is encoded by further DNA sequences in the sample. The CDR3 bases are TGTGCCAGCAGTCCGACAGCAACTAATGAAAAACTGTTTTTT. Translation gives CASSPTATNEKLFF. V usage is TRBV6-5 and J usage is TRBJ1-4; tentatively, D is TRBD1 (5 bases). Trimming took off 5 bases at V and 0 bases at J, with 7 bases between the two ends. CDR1 and CDR2 (germline): MNHEY, SVGAGI. The CDR3 loop spans 14 amino acids.

This chain joins TRBV5-6 and TRBJ1-2; 7 bases are shared with TRBD1. This CDR3 spans 14 amino acids. J gave up 4 bases and V 0 bases, and 3 bases lay outside the gene matches. CDR1 is SGHDT and CDR2 is YYEEEE in the germline V gene. Here the CDR3 DNA reads TGTGCCAGCAGCTTGGGACAGGGTACCTATGGCTACACCTTC. It encodes CASSLGQGTYGYTF.

The V gene is TRBV7-9, the J gene TRBJ1-4; D is possibly TRBD1 (6 bases). V was cut by 3 bases and J by 5 bases, with 13 bases left in between. Germline lookup yields CDR1 SEHNR and CDR2 FQNEAQ (reference sequence). CDR3 length: 15 amino acids. In nucleotides, the CDR3 is TGTGCCAGCAGCTTCCTGACAGGTAAAAATGAAAAACTGTTTTTT. Its translation is CASSFLTGKNEKLFF.

The chain joins TRBV29-1 to TRBJ2-3; D is possibly TRBD2 (7 bases). The germline CDR1 and CDR2 sequences are SQVTM and ANQGSEA. The CDR3 consists of 14 residues. The V end lost 4 bases, the J end lost 5 bases, and 16 bases lay between the germline ends. The CDR3: CSVGRGHALDTQYF. CDR3 nucleotides: TGCAGCGTTGGGCGGGGGCACGCCCTAGATACGCAGTATTTT.

The chain carries TRBV6-4 and TRBJ2-3, with a weak D call TRBD1 (5 bases). The CDR3 contains 16 residues. CDR1 and CDR2 from the germline V gene are MRHNA and SNTAGT. V shed 0 bases and J shed 1 base, with 11 bases lying between them. The CDR3 DNA reads TGTGCCAGCAGTGACTCCCCAGGGTTCGGCACAGATACGCAGTATTTT. Its translation is CASSDSPGFGTDTQYF.

This clone showed up just a few times. V is TRBV11-2 and J is TRBJ1-2; the D gene is possibly TRBD1 (5 bases). Trimming stripped 5 bases from V and 2 bases from J, with 9 bases between. The CDR3 is made up of 13 amino acids. Germline V gene lookup returns CDR1 SGHAT and CDR2 FQNNGV. In DNA form, the CDR3 reads TGTGCCAGCAGCCGACAGTTAAACTATGGCTACACCTTC. This sequence encodes CASSRQLNYGYTF. The variable domain in full, with the rest retrieved from reference TRBV11-2 and TRBJ1-2, is EAGVAQSPRYKIIEKRQSVAFWCNPISGHATLYWYQQILGQGPKLLIQFQNNGVVDDSQLPKDRFSAERLKGVDSTLKIQPAKLEDSAVYLCASSRQLNYGYTFGSGTRLTVV.

The rearrangement joins TRBV3-1 (or the pseudogene TRBV3-2) to TRBJ1-6; D uncertain. CDR1 and CDR2 from the germline V gene are LGHDT and YNNKEL (reference sequence). V lost 4 bases and J 6 bases, leaving 10 bases between the germline ends. The length of the CDR3 is 14 residues. The CDR3 bases are TGTGCCAGCAGCCGATCAGAGGTTAATTCACCCCTCCACTTT. Translated, it gives CASSRSEVNSPLHF.